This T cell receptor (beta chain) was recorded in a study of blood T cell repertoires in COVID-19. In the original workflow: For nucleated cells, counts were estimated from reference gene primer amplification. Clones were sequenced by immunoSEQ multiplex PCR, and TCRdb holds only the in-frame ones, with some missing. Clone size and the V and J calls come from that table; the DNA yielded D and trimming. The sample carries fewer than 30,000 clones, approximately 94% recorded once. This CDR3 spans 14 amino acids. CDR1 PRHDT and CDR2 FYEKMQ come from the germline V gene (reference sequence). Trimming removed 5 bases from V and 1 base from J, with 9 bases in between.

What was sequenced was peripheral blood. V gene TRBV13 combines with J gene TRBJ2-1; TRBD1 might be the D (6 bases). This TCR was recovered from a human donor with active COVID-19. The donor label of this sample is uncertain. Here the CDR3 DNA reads TGTGCCAGCAGCCTCGGGACATCCTACAATGAGCAGTTCTTC. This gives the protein CASSLGTSYNEQFF. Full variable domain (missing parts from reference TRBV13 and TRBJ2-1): AAGVIQSPRHLIKEKRETATLKCYPIPRHDTVYWYQQGPGQDPQFLISFYEKMQSDKGSIPDRFSAQQFSDYHSELNMSSLELGDSALYFCASSLGTSYNEQFFGPGTRLTVL.